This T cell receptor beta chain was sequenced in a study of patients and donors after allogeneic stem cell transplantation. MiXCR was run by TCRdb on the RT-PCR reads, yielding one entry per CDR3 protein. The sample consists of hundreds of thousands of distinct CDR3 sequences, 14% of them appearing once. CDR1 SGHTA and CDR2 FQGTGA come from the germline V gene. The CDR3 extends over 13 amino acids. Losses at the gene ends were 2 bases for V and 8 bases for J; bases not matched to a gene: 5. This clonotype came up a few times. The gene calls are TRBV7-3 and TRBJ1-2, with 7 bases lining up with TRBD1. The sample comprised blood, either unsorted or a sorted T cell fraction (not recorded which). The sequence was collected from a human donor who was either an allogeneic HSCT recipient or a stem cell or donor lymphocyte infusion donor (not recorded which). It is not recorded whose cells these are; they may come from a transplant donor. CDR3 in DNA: TGTGCCAGCAGCTTAGGACAGGAGGGGGGCTACACCTTC. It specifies CASSLGQEGGYTF.